This T cell receptor beta chain stems from a study of T cells in Graves' hyperthyroidism and ophthalmopathy. Overall study: Initial diagnosis, before any treatment, was when peripheral blood was collected. Notes on the study in general: For ophthalmopathy, model prediction preceded onset by a median about six months. Most thyroid clonotypes with frequency above 0.001 were detected in blood.

TCR beta CDR3 regions were amplified from RNA transcripts. HTBI primers drove first-round RT-PCR of the TCR CDR3. TCRdb analysed the multiplex PCR reads with MiXCR anew, one entry per CDR3 protein. The sample consists of 700,000 to 950,000 distinct CDR3 sequences, just over 35% of them appearing once. In regard to this clonotype: Its antigen is not identified.

The study left out patients who had uncontrolled infection, other autoimmune disease, pregnancy or lactation. The CDR3 extends over 13 amino acids. Germline values: CDR1 DFQATT, CDR2 SNEGSKA (reference sequence). Trimming stripped 3 bases from V and 2 bases from J, with 11 bases between. Sequencing was done on a sample of blood. This sequence joins TRBV20-1 and TRBJ2-7, with no clear D. The TCR originated in a woman in her thirties or forties with Graves' hyperthyroidism. The CDR3 here is CSASTAETYEQYF. CDR3 nucleotide sequence: TGCAGTGCTAGTACTGCCGAAACCTACGAGCAGTACTTC.